The 19 T cell receptor beta chains below were found in one sample sequenced in a study of identical twins. MiXCR, applied by TCRdb to the 5' RACE reads, yields one record per CDR3 protein. Of about 790,000 distinct CDR3 sequences detected, about 20% appear once; the ten largest clones hold about an eighth. These same data were also listed under a study on T cells expressing NK-cell markers.

Material: PBMCs. These receptors were collected from a woman aged 18-29 years in good health.

This clonotype was seen a single time. This sequence joins TRBV7-9 and TRBJ1-1; TRBD1 agrees at 9 bases. With 5 bases clipped from V and 5 bases from J, the junction kept 9 bases outside the gene matches. The germline gives CDR1 SEHNR, CDR2 FQNEAQ (reference sequence). The CDR3 covers 15 residues. This chain's CDR3 is CASSQWGQGWTEAFF. The CDR3 coding sequence is TGTGCCAGCAGCCAATGGGGACAGGGATGGACTGAAGCTTTCTTT. Together with reference TRBV7-9 and TRBJ1-1, the CDR3 gives the full variable domain: DTGVSQNPRHKITKRGQNVTFRCDPISEHNRLYWYRQTLGQGPEFLTYFQNEAQLEKSRLLSDRFSAERPKGSFSTLEIQRTEQGDSAMYLCASSQWGQGWTEAFFGQGTRLTVV.

This rearrangement joins TRBV20-1 to TRBJ2-5, with 10 bases lining up with TRBD1. The CDR3 extends over 14 amino acids. Germline CDR1 is DFQATT and CDR2 is SNEGSKA (reference sequence). With 1 base clipped from V and 5 bases from J, the junction kept 4 bases outside the gene matches. CDR3: CSARVAGQGETQYF. CDR3 DNA: TGCAGTGCTAGAGTAGCGGGACAGGGGGAGACCCAGTACTTC.

In this sample, this clonotype turned up a few times. The V gene is TRBV12-3 or TRBV12-4, the J gene TRBJ2-4; 9 positions match TRBD2. V shed 6 bases and J 7 bases; nucleotides not matched to a gene: 7. CDR3 length equals 14 residues. The CDR3 loop reads CASSRGGARNIQYF. CDR3 nucleotide sequence: TGTGCCAGCAGCCGCGGGGGGGCCAGGAACATTCAGTACTTC.

The chain employs TRBV7-9 and TRBJ2-1; no definite D call. The CDR3 length is 14 residues. V was shortened by 5 bases and J by 10 bases, with 18 bases between the two germline ends. Germline loops: CDR1 SEHNR, CDR2 FQNEAQ (reference sequence). This CDR3 is CASSQKGVAGEQFF. DNA of the CDR3: TGTGCCAGCAGCCAAAAAGGAGTAGCTGGCGAGCAGTTCTTC.

This clonotype was detected ten times or more. The J gene is TRBJ2-7, the V gene TRBV20-1; 7 bases map to TRBD1. Germline lookup yields CDR1 DFQATT and CDR2 SNEGSKA (reference sequence). J gave up 6 bases and V 4 bases, and 9 bases lay outside the gene matches. The length of the CDR3 is 13 residues. The CDR3 bases are TGCAGTGCTATACAACCGGGACAGATCGAGCAGTACTTC. Amino acids: CSAIQPGQIEQYF.

CDR3 sequence reads: CASSTGLAGYADTQYF. CDR3 sequence (DNA): TGTGCCAGCAGCACTGGACTAGCGGGGTATGCAGATACGCAGTATTTT. The chain uses TRBV7-9 and TRBJ2-3; 12 bases agree with TRBD2. Trimming took 5 bases from V and 4 from J; bases not matched to a gene: 7. In germline, CDR1 is SEHNR, CDR2 FQNEAQ (reference sequence). The CDR3 is 16 residues long.

The chain uses TRBV29-1 and TRBJ2-5; 7 nucleotides line up with TRBD1. With V trimmed by 6 bases and J by 7 bases, 8 bases remained unmatched. There are 12 residues in the CDR3. Germline CDR1 reads SQVTM; CDR2 reads ANQGSEA. CDR3 protein: CSVGTDVGTQYF. The CDR3 DNA follows: TGCAGCGTCGGGACAGACGTTGGGACCCAGTACTTC.

This clonotype was seen a handful of times. This chain uses TRBV3-1 with TRBJ2-6, with a possible D match to TRBD1 (6 bases). The germline V and J ends were trimmed by 5 bases and 4 bases, with 12 bases remaining between them. The CDR3 extends over 15 amino acids. The germline V gene has CDR1 LGHDT and CDR2 YNNKEL (reference sequence). CDR3 loop: CASSAGADGANVLTF. The CDR3 bases are TGTGCCAGCAGCGCAGGGGCCGACGGGGCCAACGTCCTGACTTTC.

This clonotype appeared a few times. The chain has TRBV12-3 or TRBV12-4 and TRBJ1-2; D remains ambiguous. V lost 3 bases, J lost 4 bases, and 6 bases lay in between. The length of the CDR3 is 12 residues. CDR3 region: CASSLVAYGYTF. DNA of the CDR3: TGTGCCAGCAGTTTGGTCGCCTATGGCTACACCTTC.

CDR3 DNA: TGTGCCAGCAGGCTTCCGGGACTAGCACGGTACGAGCAGTACTTC. Its protein product is CASRLPGLARYEQYF. V usage is TRBV5-8 and J usage is TRBJ2-7; 9 nucleotides match TRBD2. The V gene end was trimmed by 5 bases and the J gene end by 4 bases; junction bases not matched to a gene: 10. CDR3 length: 15 residues. Germline CDR1 and CDR2: SGHTS and YDEGEE.

The V and J genes are TRBV20-1 and TRBJ2-7; unclear D gene. CDR1 DFQATT and CDR2 SNEGSKA come from the germline V gene (reference sequence). V shed 2 bases and J shed 0 bases, with 5 bases lying between them. CDR3 length: 12 amino acids. The CDR3 DNA sequence: TGCAGTGCTAGACCGATCTCCTACGAGCAGTACTTC. It codes for CSARPISYEQYF.

The rearrangement joins TRBV11-2 to TRBJ2-1, with a weak D call TRBD1 (6 bases). The V end lost 7 bases, the J end lost 0 bases, and 16 bases lay between the germline ends. CDR1 and CDR2 (germline): SGHAT, FQNNGV. The CDR3 is 16 residues long. DNA for the CDR3: TGTGCCAGCATCCCCTTGGGGGCAAGCTCCTACAATGAGCAGTTCTTC. Amino acids: CASIPLGASSYNEQFF. The entire variable domain, with the rest obtained from reference TRBV11-2 and TRBJ2-1, is as follows: EAGVAQSPRYKIIEKRQSVAFWCNPISGHATLYWYQQILGQGPKLLIQFQNNGVVDDSQLPKDRFSAERLKGVDSTLKIQPAKLEDSAVYLCASIPLGASSYNEQFFGPGTRLTVL.

This clonotype occurred a few times. This chain uses TRBV20-1 with TRBJ2-3, with TRBD2 matching over 12 bases. The junction had 5 bases not matched to a gene; V was cut back by 0 bases and J by 7 bases. Per germline, CDR1 DFQATT and CDR2 SNEGSKA (reference sequence). The CDR3 spans 15 residues. CDR3 sequence (DNA): TGCAGTGCTAGAGATCTAGCGGGGGGGATTTATACGCAGTATTTT. Its translation: CSARDLAGGIYTQYF.

J is TRBJ1-2 and V is TRBV12-3 or TRBV12-4; maybe TRBD1 (5 bases). The ends were cut back, 4 bases at V and 4 bases at J, with 13 bases in the middle. CDR3 length equals 14 residues. The CDR3 is CASSWGRGPYGYTF. The CDR3 DNA reads TGTGCCAGCAGTTGGGGACGAGGGCCCTATGGCTACACCTTC.

The CDR3 DNA reads as TGTGCCAGCAGGATTCAGTCCGGGGAGCTGTTTTTT. Encoded protein: CASRIQSGELFF. The rearrangement links TRBV6-2 or TRBV6-3 to TRBJ2-2; D is unclear. V lost 6 bases to trimming and J lost 6 bases, with 8 bases between them. This CDR3 is 12 amino acids long. The germline gives CDR1 MNHEY, CDR2 SVGEGT.

This clonotype was counted a few times. V usage is TRBV7-9 and J usage is TRBJ2-7; the D gene is possibly TRBD1 (7 bases). Germline assignment: CDR1 SEHNR and CDR2 FQNEAQ (reference sequence). V was trimmed by 5 bases and J by 3 bases, leaving 17 bases between them. This CDR3 region has 15 residues. The CDR3 DNA reads TGTGCCAGCAGCCTCCTTGGCAGGGGGGACTACGAGCAGTACTTC. It specifies CASSLLGRGDYEQYF.

This clonotype occurred many times. This chain links TRBV10-3 with TRBJ2-1, with unresolved D. The V end was cut by 1 base, the J end by 7 bases, with 11 bases between. The CDR3 spans 14 residues. Per germline, CDR1 ENHRY and CDR2 SYGVKD. The CDR3 sequence is CAISEWVLGNEQFF. CDR3 DNA: TGTGCCATCAGTGAGTGGGTTCTTGGGAATGAGCAGTTCTTC.

This clonotype came up many times. This rearrangement joins TRBV2 to TRBJ2-7; TRBD1 is a possible D gene (5 bases). V was pared by 6 bases and J by 4 bases, with 10 bases between. The CDR3 is made up of 12 amino acids. CDR1 SNHLY and CDR2 FYNNEI come from the germline V gene. The CDR3, as DNA: TGTGCCAGCAGGGGCGACAGTTACGAGCAGTACTTC. Amino acids: CASRGDSYEQYF. Variable domain in full (rest from reference TRBV2 and TRBJ2-7): EPEVTQTPSHQVTQMGQEVILRCVPISNHLYFYWYRQILGQKVEFLVSFYNNEISEKSEIFDDQFSVERPDGSNFTLKIRSTKLEDSAMYFCASRGDSYEQYFGPGTRLTVT.

The chain carries TRBV5-1 and TRBJ1-2; TRBD1 matches at 7 bases. The CDR3 consists of 15 residues. The J segment lost 4 bases and the V segment lost 4 bases, leaving 10 bases of the junction unmatched. The V gene's germline CDR1 is SGHRS and CDR2 YFSETQ. The chain's CDR3 is CASSLQGTASYGYTF. In DNA form, the CDR3 reads TGCGCCAGCAGCCTGCAAGGGACAGCCTCCTATGGCTACACCTTC.